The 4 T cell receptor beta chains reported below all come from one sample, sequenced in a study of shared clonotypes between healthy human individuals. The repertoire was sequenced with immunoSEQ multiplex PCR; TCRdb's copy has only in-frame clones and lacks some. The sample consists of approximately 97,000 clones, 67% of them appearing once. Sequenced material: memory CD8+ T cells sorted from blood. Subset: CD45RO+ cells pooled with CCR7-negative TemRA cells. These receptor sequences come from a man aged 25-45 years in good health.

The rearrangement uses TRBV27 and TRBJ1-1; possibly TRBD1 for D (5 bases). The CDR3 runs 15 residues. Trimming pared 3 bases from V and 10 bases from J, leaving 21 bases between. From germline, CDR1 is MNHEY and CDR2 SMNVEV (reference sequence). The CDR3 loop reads CASSLRGSGSNVAFF. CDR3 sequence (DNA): TGTGCCAGCAGTTTGCGGGGCTCGGGTTCGAACGTAGCTTTCTTT.

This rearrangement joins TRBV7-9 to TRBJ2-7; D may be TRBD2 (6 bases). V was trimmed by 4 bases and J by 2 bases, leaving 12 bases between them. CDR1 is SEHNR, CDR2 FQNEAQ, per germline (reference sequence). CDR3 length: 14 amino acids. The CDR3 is CASSSRGGTYEQYF. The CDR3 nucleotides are TGTGCCAGCAGCTCCCGCGGCGGGACCTACGAGCAGTACTTC.

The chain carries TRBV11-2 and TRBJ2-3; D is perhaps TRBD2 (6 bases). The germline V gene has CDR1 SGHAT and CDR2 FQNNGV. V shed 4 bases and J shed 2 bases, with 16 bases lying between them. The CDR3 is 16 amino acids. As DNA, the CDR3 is TGTGCCAGCAGCTCCCTCGGGGAGGCTTACACAGATACGCAGTATTTT. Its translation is CASSSLGEAYTDTQYF.

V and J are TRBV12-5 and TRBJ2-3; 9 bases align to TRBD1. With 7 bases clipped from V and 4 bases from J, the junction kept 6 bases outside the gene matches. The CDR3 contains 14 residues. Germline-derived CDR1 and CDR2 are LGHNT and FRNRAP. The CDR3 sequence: CASARTGEADTQYF. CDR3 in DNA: TGTGCTAGTGCCCGGACAGGGGAGGCAGATACGCAGTATTTT.